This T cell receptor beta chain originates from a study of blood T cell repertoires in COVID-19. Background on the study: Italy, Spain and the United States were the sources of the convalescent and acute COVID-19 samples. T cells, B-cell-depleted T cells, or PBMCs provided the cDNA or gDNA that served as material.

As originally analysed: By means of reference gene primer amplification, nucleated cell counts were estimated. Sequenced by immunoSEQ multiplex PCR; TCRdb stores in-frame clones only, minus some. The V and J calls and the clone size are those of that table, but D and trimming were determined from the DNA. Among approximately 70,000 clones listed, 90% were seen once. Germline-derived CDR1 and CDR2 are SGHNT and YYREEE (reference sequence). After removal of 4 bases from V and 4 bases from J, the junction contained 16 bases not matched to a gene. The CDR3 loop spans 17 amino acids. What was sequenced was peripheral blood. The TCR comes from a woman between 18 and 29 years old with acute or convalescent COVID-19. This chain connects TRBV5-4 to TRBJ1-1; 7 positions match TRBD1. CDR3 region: CASSAGTVGSRSTEAFF. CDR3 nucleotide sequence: TGTGCCAGCAGCGCCGGGACAGTAGGATCGAGGAGCACTGAAGCTTTCTTT.